A selection of T cell receptor beta chains follows, all from one sample in a study of blood T cell repertoires in COVID-19. Measured with immunoSEQ multiplex PCR; TCRdb has only the in-frame clones, and not every one. Among more than 95,000 clones listed, over 75% were seen once. The sequenced sample consisted of peripheral blood. The origin of the receptors is a man over 45 with acute or convalescent COVID-19. Each CDR3 is given with its conserved first and last residue. Fields, in order: D gene, V gene, clone size, J gene, CDR3 DNA, CDR3 protein. D genes are given only for firm matches. Clone size is not always given. Where it is, it says once, few, many or a class for expanded clones.

>-|TRBV5-1|-|TRBJ1-1
TGCGCCAGCAGCCGAAACGGGGGGGACACTGAAGCTTTCTTT
CASSRNGGDTEAFF
>-|TRBV28|-|TRBJ1-2
TGTGCCAGCAGTTGGGGCCCTGATGGCTACACCTTC
CASSWGPDGYTF
>-|TRBV10-3|once|TRBJ2-7
TGTGCCATCGGGGAGAAGCAGTACTTC
CAIGEKQYF
>TRBD2|TRBV7-2|-|TRBJ2-5
TGTGCCAGCAGCTCTCTAGCGGTCCAAGAGACCCAGTACTTC
CASSSLAVQETQYF
>-|TRBV14|-|TRBJ2-7
TGTGCCAGCAGCCACAGTACCCATTACGAGCAGTACTTC
CASSHSTHYEQYF
>TRBD1|TRBV4-1|-|TRBJ1-4
TGCGCCAGCAGCCAAGCGACAGGGAAGAATGAAAAACTGTTTTTT
CASSQATGKNEKLFF
>TRBD2|TRBV24-1|-|TRBJ2-3
TGTGCCACCCCAGGGACTAGCATCACCGATACGCAGTATTTT
CATPGTSITDTQYF
>-|TRBV3-1/TRBV3-2|once|TRBJ2-1
TGTGCCAGCAGCCAAGTGGCGGGAAAGGGCTCCTACAATGAGCAGTTCTTC
CASSQVAGKGSYNEQFF
>-|TRBV9|-|TRBJ1-1
TGTGCCAGCAGTCCCATGGCGGGGGTGGGGACTGAAGCTTTCTTT
CASSPMAGVGTEAFF
>-|TRBV6-5|-|TRBJ1-4
TGTGCCAGCGGCGGTTTGACTAATGAAAAACTGTTTTTT
CASGGLTNEKLFF
>TRBD1|TRBV2|-|TRBJ1-5
TGTGCCAGCAGCCCGGAAAGAACAGGGGGATCTCAGCCCCAGCATTTT
CASSPERTGGSQPQHF
>TRBD1|TRBV7-3|few|TRBJ2-7
TGTGCCAGCAGCTCTGCAGGGGGCCTAGACGAGCAGTACTTC
CASSSAGGLDEQYF
>TRBD1|TRBV5-1|-|TRBJ2-5
TGCGCCAGCAGCATCGGACAGGATCAAGAGACCCAGTACTTC
CASSIGQDQETQYF
>-|TRBV29-1|once|TRBJ1-1
TGCAGCGTTTCCCCCCGGGGGCGGGAATGGGGGGGCACTGAAGCTTTCTTT
CSVSPRGREWGGTEAFF
>-|TRBV5-1|-|TRBJ2-1
TGCGCCAGCAGCGTCGGAGTGACCAATGAGCAGTTCTTC
CASSVGVTNEQFF
>TRBD1|TRBV6-5|-|TRBJ1-5
TGTGCCACCGGGACAGGGTATAGCAATCAGCCCCAGCATTTT
CATGTGYSNQPQHF
>-|TRBV10-3|-|TRBJ2-7
TGTGCCATCAGCGAGGTAGCGGTTGAGCAGTACTTC
CAISEVAVEQYF
>-|TRBV6-6|once|TRBJ2-1
TGTGCCAGCAGGCCCGGAGCGTATGAGCAGTTCTTC
CASRPGAYEQFF
>-|TRBV7-9|once|TRBJ2-3
TGTGCCAGCTTTCGGGACACAGATACGCAGTATTTT
CASFRDTDTQYF
>TRBD1|TRBV5-1|few|TRBJ1-6
TGCGCCAGCAGCTACGGGGGACAGGGGTTATTCTCCTATAATTCACCCCTCCACTTT
CASSYGGQGLFSYNSPLHF
>TRBD1|TRBV19|-|TRBJ2-1
TGTGCCAGTAGTACGACAGGGGGCCCTGGGAATGAGCAGTTCTTC
CASSTTGGPGNEQFF
>TRBD1|TRBV6-4|-|TRBJ2-6
TGTGCCAGCAGAGGGGACAGGGGAGCTGGGGCCAACGTCCTGACTTTC
CASRGDRGAGANVLTF
>-|TRBV5-1|-|TRBJ2-2
TGCGCCAGCAGCTTGGTGGGAGGAACCCCCACCGGGGAGCTGTTTTTT
CASSLVGGTPTGELFF
>TRBD1|TRBV28|-|TRBJ2-2
TGTGCCAGCAGTTTGAGACAGGGGAACACCGGGGAGCTGTTTTTT
CASSLRQGNTGELFF
>-|TRBV30|-|TRBJ2-7
TGTGCCTGGAGTGTACAGGGTTACGAGCAGTACTTC
CAWSVQGYEQYF
>-|TRBV6-5|-|TRBJ2-5
TGTGCCAGCAGCCCGCGGGGCCGACAGACCCAGTACTTC
CASSPRGRQTQYF
>TRBD1|TRBV30|-|TRBJ1-2
TGTGCCTGGAGTGCCCCTCGACAGGGTTTATATGGCTACACCTTC
CAWSAPRQGLYGYTF